Following are 20 T cell receptor beta chains from one sample sequenced in a study of identical twins. TCRdb re-called the 5' RACE reads through MiXCR, storing one row per CDR3 protein. The top ten hold around 1.5% of the sample, which has some 900,000 distinct CDR3 sequences, over 9% seen once. These data were also reused for a study on yellow fever vaccine responses in identical twins.

Sequences were obtained from PBMCs. The receptors here all came from a woman in her late teens or twenties in good health.

This clonotype was seen a handful of times. This chain joins TRBV6-2 or TRBV6-3 and TRBJ2-2, with 8 bases matching TRBD2. The trim removed 3 bases at V and 6 bases at J, leaving 15 bases unmatched. CDR1 is MNHEY, CDR2 SVGEGT, per germline. CDR3 length equals 18 residues. The CDR3 spells CASSYQLKREPRPGELFF. The CDR3 DNA follows: TGTGCCAGCAGTTATCAATTGAAGCGGGAGCCCCGCCCCGGGGAGCTGTTTTTT.

The chain joins TRBV6-1 to TRBJ1-2, with 8 bases lining up with TRBD1. With 5 bases clipped from V and 5 bases from J, the junction kept 10 bases outside the gene matches. The CDR3 runs to 15 residues. The germline V gene encodes CDR1 MNHNS and CDR2 SASEGT. CDR3 bases: TGTGCCAGCAGTACAGGGACGGACAGGGCGTATGGCTACACCTTC. Translating gives CASSTGTDRAYGYTF.

This clonotype occurred many times. The rearrangement uses TRBV3-1 and TRBJ1-5; D is unresolved. The CDR3 contains 14 residues. V dropped 2 bases and J dropped 6 bases, with 11 bases sitting between them. Germline V CDR1 and CDR2: LGHDT, YNNKEL (reference sequence). CDR3 in DNA: TGTGCCAGCAGCCAAAGTGGGGTGAGTCAGCCCCAGCATTTT. It encodes CASSQSGVSQPQHF.

The rearrangement links TRBV20-1 to TRBJ1-2; 7 positions agree with TRBD1. Germline CDR1 reads DFQATT; CDR2 reads SNEGSKA (reference sequence). The trim removed 0 bases at V and 8 bases at J, leaving 9 bases unmatched. CDR3 length: 14 amino acids. CDR3 region: CSARDPGQGGGYTF. The DNA of the CDR3 is TGCAGTGCTAGAGATCCGGGGCAGGGGGGCGGCTACACCTTC.

Comment on this clonotype: One junction end does not reproduce the germline sequence, and a read error may be involved. The chain employs TRBV10-2 and TRBJ2-7, with D perhaps matching TRBD1 (5 bases). CDR1 WSHSY and CDR2 SAAADI come from the germline V gene. The CDR3 has 11 amino acids. The CDR3 spells CGSRTSYEQYF. The CDR3 nucleotides read TGCGGCAGCAGGACATCCTACGAGCAGTACTTC.

This clonotype was counted ten times or more. The rearrangement links TRBV20-1 to TRBJ2-5; 10 nucleotides agree with TRBD1. V lost 3 bases and J lost 5; bases outside the gene matches: 6. CDR1 and CDR2 from the germline V gene are DFQATT and SNEGSKA (reference sequence). The CDR3 extends over 14 amino acids. The chain's CDR3 is CSARGTGVRETQYF. CDR3 nucleotides: TGCAGTGCTAGGGGGACAGGGGTGAGGGAGACCCAGTACTTC.

This clonotype was seen at least ten times. The gene calls are TRBV12-3 or TRBV12-4 and TRBJ2-5, with no clear D. CDR3 length equals 13 residues. V was clipped by 5 bases and J by 2 bases, with 9 bases between them. CDR3 in amino acids: CASSPSRQETQYF. The CDR3 DNA sequence: TGTGCCAGCAGTCCTTCTAGACAAGAGACCCAGTACTTC.

This clonotype was picked up many times. The chain uses TRBV3-1 and TRBJ2-1, with 8 bases fitting TRBD2. J gave up 4 bases and V 6 bases, and 8 bases lay outside the gene matches. CDR3 length: 15 residues. Germline V lookup: CDR1 LGHDT, CDR2 YNNKEL (reference sequence). This CDR3 reads CASRISGSSYNEQFF. The CDR3 bases are TGTGCCAGCAGGATAAGCGGGAGTTCGTACAATGAGCAGTTCTTC.

The chain is built from TRBV27 and TRBJ2-2, with D tentatively TRBD2 (5 bases). CDR3 length: 14 amino acids. V was trimmed by 6 bases and J by 1 base, leaving 9 bases between them. From germline, CDR1 is MNHEY and CDR2 SMNVEV (reference sequence). CDR3 region: CASRLDRNTGELFF. The CDR3 nucleotides read TGTGCCAGCAGACTAGATCGGAACACCGGGGAGCTGTTTTTT.

Only a few counts were recorded for this clonotype. The V call is TRBV20-1, the J call TRBJ2-5, with D uncertain. This CDR3 is built from 12 residues. Trimming cost V 3 bases and J 5 bases, with 10 bases left between them. Looked up from germline, CDR1 is DFQATT and CDR2 is SNEGSKA (reference sequence). This chain's CDR3 is CSARKGAETQYF. Written as DNA, the CDR3 is TGCAGTGCTAGGAAGGGCGCGGAGACCCAGTACTTC.

The sample holds a few counts of this clonotype. This chain connects TRBV7-9 to TRBJ2-1; TRBD1 might be the D (7 bases). The CDR3 is made up of 15 amino acids. Germline V CDR1 and CDR2: SEHNR, FQNEAQ (reference sequence). The V end lost 3 bases, the J end lost 5 bases, and 14 bases lay between the germline ends. This chain's CDR3 is CASSLAQGGHNEQFF. The DNA for the CDR3 is TGTGCCAGCAGCTTGGCGCAGGGGGGTCACAATGAGCAGTTCTTC.

The DNA for the CDR3 is TGTGCCATCGGAGGGGTGGCGAGTACAGGGACCCAGTACTTC. Its protein product is CAIGGVASTGTQYF. V and J are TRBV10-3 and TRBJ2-5, with D possibly matching TRBD2 (6 bases). V shed 8 bases and J shed 7 bases, with 20 bases lying between them. Germline V gene data show CDR1 as ENHRY and CDR2 as SYGVKD. This CDR3 has 14 amino acids.

The rearrangement uses TRBV5-1 and TRBJ1-5, with 9 bases lining up with TRBD1. The CDR3 consists of 16 residues. CDR1 and CDR2 from the germline V gene are SGHRS and YFSETQ. V lost 4 bases and J lost 3; bases outside the gene matches: 8. CDR3 bases: TGCGCCAGCAGCCCGGGAGGGACAGGGAACAATCAGCCCCAGCATTTT. It specifies CASSPGGTGNNQPQHF.

The table lists this clonotype with a few counts. The J gene is TRBJ2-2, the V gene TRBV29-1; possibly TRBD2 for D (6 bases). This CDR3 has 14 residues. The germline V gene has CDR1 SQVTM and CDR2 ANQGSEA. Between the trimmed V and J ends, which lost 4 bases and 0 bases, there was a span of 9 bases. The CDR3 here is CSVVSGANTGELFF. The CDR3 region has the DNA TGCAGCGTTGTATCGGGGGCGAACACCGGGGAGCTGTTTTTT.

The rearrangement uses TRBV3-1 and TRBJ2-7, with a tentative D call TRBD2 (6 bases). The CDR3 is 17 residues long. The V gene's germline CDR1 is LGHDT and CDR2 YNNKEL (reference sequence). V was pared by 7 bases and J by 0 bases, with 22 bases between. The DNA of the CDR3 is TGTGCCAGCACCTTAACCTATAGGCATAGCGGCTCCTACGAGCAGTACTTC. This encodes CASTLTYRHSGSYEQYF.

This clonotype has ten or more counts. The chain employs TRBV2 and TRBJ2-3; D may be TRBD1 or TRBD2 (5 bases each). The CDR3 runs 13 residues. V lost 7 bases to trimming and J lost 0 bases, with 8 bases between them. The germline V gene has CDR1 SNHLY and CDR2 FYNNEI. In DNA form, the CDR3 reads TGTGCCAGCACCCGGGACAGCACAGATACGCAGTATTTT. As protein: CASTRDSTDTQYF.

V is TRBV10-3 and J is TRBJ2-2, with TRBD1 matching 8 bases. Trimming removed 10 bases from V and 8 bases from J; junction bases left unmatched: 3. This CDR3 is 11 amino acids long. Germline V CDR1 and CDR2: ENHRY, SYGVKD. CDR3 sequence: CATRTGGELFF. The CDR3 DNA sequence: TGTGCCACCCGGACAGGGGGGGAGCTGTTTTTT.

A few counts support this clonotype. V and J are TRBV29-1 and TRBJ1-2; D is ambiguous. This CDR3 spans 12 amino acids. Trimming left V 1 base short and J 4 bases short, with 7 bases between. Germline V gene data show CDR1 as SQVTM and CDR2 as ANQGSEA. The CDR3 region is CSVEVGAYGYTF. The CDR3 DNA follows: TGCAGCGTTGAAGTAGGCGCCTATGGCTACACCTTC.

The chain has TRBV11-2 and TRBJ2-1; possible D gene TRBD2, 6 bases. Trimming left V 2 bases short and J 3 bases short, with 11 bases between. CDR1 and CDR2 (germline): SGHAT, FQNNGV. This CDR3 is built from 15 residues. The chain's CDR3 is CASSLRRGNYNEQFF. The CDR3 coding sequence is TGTGCCAGCAGCTTAAGACGGGGGAACTACAATGAGCAGTTCTTC.

This clonotype was detected only a few times. The chain carries TRBV5-1 and TRBJ2-2; TRBD2 agrees at 14 bases. The CDR3 is made up of 17 amino acids. The trim removed 5 bases at V and 1 base at J, leaving 4 bases unmatched. Germline V gene sequence: CDR1 SGHRS, CDR2 YFSETQ. CDR3 in amino acids: CASRPGLAGENTGELFF. As DNA, the CDR3 is TGCGCCAGCAGACCGGGACTAGCGGGGGAGAACACCGGGGAGCTGTTTTTT. The variable domain in full, with the rest retrieved from reference TRBV5-1 and TRBJ2-2, is KAGVTQTPRYLIKTRGQQVTLSCSPISGHRSVSWYQQTPGQGLQFLFEYFSETQRNKGNFPGRFSGRQFSNSRSEMNVSTLELGDSALYLCASRPGLAGENTGELFFGEGSRLTVL.